This entry is about one TCR beta chain. At one end, the junction sequence differs from germline, possibly due to a read error. With roughly 0.5 ug total RNA as template and a constant-region primer, TCR beta cDNA was made. Libraries of TCR beta came from three nested multiplex PCR rounds with slightly modified ARM-PCR. In the first two PCR rounds, TRBV1-TRBV30 forward primers were paired with a C-beta reverse primer, and each round lasted roughly 10 cycles. In TCRdb, the multiplex PCR reads were re-called with MiXCR into one record per CDR3 protein. Of 50,000 to 60,000 distinct CDR3 sequences in the sample, 60% to 80% are singletons; the top ten hold roughly 24%. CDR3 length equals 18 residues. Germline CDR1 is SGHRS and CDR2 is YFSETQ. These data originate in a study of tumor-infiltrating lymphocytes in primary liver carcinoma. Study background: Samples yielded about 3.5 to 7.5 million productive TCRbeta reads, similar across tissue types.

Unsorted bulk tissue of about 17-32 mg yielded co-extracted RNA and DNA. Surgical resection was the treatment these patients received for primary liver carcinoma. Sampling of every tumor involved five separate regions. These included the tumor centre. There were over 75% viable tumor cells in every single sample of tumor. The chain uses TRBV5-1 and TRBJ1-6; 12 bases map to TRBD1. The sequenced material came from liver tumor tissue from sampling region 5. The subset denotes: tumor region T5, tumor centre. This TCR derives from a man aged 40-50 years with primary liver carcinoma and hepatitis B virus infection. CDR3 sequence: CASSGQTSGQGANSPLHF. CDR3 sequence (DNA): TGCGCGAGCAGCGGACAGACGTCGGGACAGGGGGCTAATTCACCCCTCCACTTT.